The 25 T cell receptor beta chains presented below share a single source sample, sequenced in a study of metastatic and nonmetastatic thyroid tumors. TCRdb re-called clones via MiXCR from the PCR reads. The sample holds just under 20,000 clones, more than 30% seen once. No patient had received any treatment before thyroid surgery. Material: tumor tissue. These TCRs come from a female donor with papillary thyroid cancer or a benign thyroid nodule (not recorded which). Some clones in this sample may be carry-over from other donors' samples.

The rearrangement uses TRBV30 and TRBJ2-6; D might be TRBD1 or TRBD2, each matching 5 bases. The CDR3 is 15 amino acids. Trimming stripped 4 bases from V and 0 bases from J, with 10 bases between. CDR1 is GTSNPN and CDR2 is SVGIG in the germline V gene (reference sequence). The DNA for the CDR3 is TGTGCCTGGAACCCCGGGACCTCTGGGGCCAACGTCCTGACTTTC. Its protein is CAWNPGTSGANVLTF.

This clone was counted between two and nine times. The rearrangement uses TRBV6-2 or TRBV6-3 and TRBJ2-7; D is uncertain. The CDR3 is made up of 15 amino acids. V lost 0 bases to trimming and J lost 3 bases, with 12 bases between them. Germline loops: CDR1 MNHEY, CDR2 SVGEGT. The CDR3 reads CASSYSAGRNYEQYF. Here the CDR3 DNA reads TGTGCCAGCAGTTACTCGGCTGGACGGAACTACGAGCAGTACTTC.

V is TRBV6-1 and J is TRBJ2-7; TRBD1 or TRBD2 may be the D gene (5 bases each). From germline, CDR1 is MNHNS and CDR2 SASEGT. There are 13 residues in the CDR3. V dropped 7 bases and J dropped 1 base, with 11 bases sitting between them. The CDR3 DNA reads TGTGCCAGCACACGGGGCCGATCCTACGAGCAGTACTTC. Translated: CASTRGRSYEQYF.

The V gene is TRBV11-2, the J gene TRBJ2-3; D might be TRBD1 (6 bases). Germline V gene data show CDR1 as SGHAT and CDR2 as FQNNGV. Trimming removed 1 base from V and 5 bases from J, with 10 bases in between. The CDR3 runs 14 residues. The CDR3 nucleotides are TGTGCCAGCAGCTTAGTAGGGGGTGGAGATACGCAGTATTTT. It specifies CASSLVGGGDTQYF.

There are a few counts of this clone. The chain is built from TRBV24-1 and TRBJ2-2; TRBD2 might be the D (7 bases). CDR3 length equals 15 residues. V was cut by 4 bases and J by 6 bases, with 14 bases left in between. Germline V CDR1 and CDR2: KGHDR, SFDVKD. CDR3 in DNA: TGTGCCACCAGTGAATCCTTGGGGGGGCCCGGGGAGCTGTTTTTT. It specifies CATSESLGGPGELFF.

This chain uses TRBV11-3 with TRBJ2-1; 8 bases map to TRBD2. The CDR3 spans 14 residues. Germline loops: CDR1 SGHNT, CDR2 YENEEA. With V trimmed by 1 base and J by 6 bases, 2 bases remained unmatched. CDR3 in amino acids: CASSLAAGVNEQFF. CDR3 nucleotides: TGTGCCAGCAGCTTAGCAGCGGGAGTCAATGAGCAGTTCTTC. The full variable domain, rest sourced from reference TRBV11-3 and TRBJ2-1, is EAGVVQSPRYKIIEKKQPVAFWCNPISGHNTLYWYLQNLGQGPELLIRYENEEAVDDSQLPKDRFSAERLKGVDSTLKIQPAELGDSAVYLCASSLAAGVNEQFFGPGTRLTVL.

This clone has a handful of counts. This rearrangement joins TRBV6-4 to TRBJ2-6; D tentatively reads TRBD1 or TRBD2 (5 bases each). The CDR3 runs 15 residues. Trimming removed 11 bases at V and 0 bases at J, with 14 bases between. In germline, CDR1 is MRHNA, CDR2 SNTAGT. CDR3 protein: CASHRGSSGANVLTF. The CDR3 DNA follows: TGTGCCTCCCACCGGGGCAGCTCTGGGGCCAACGTCCTGACTTTC.

The V and J genes are TRBV28 and TRBJ1-2, with a possible D match to TRBD1 (5 bases). Trimming shortened V by 6 bases and J by 7 bases, and 30 bases separated the two germline ends. CDR3 length: 18 amino acids. The germline CDR1 and CDR2 sequences are MDHEN and SYDVKM. The CDR3 DNA reads TGTGCCAGCAGCCTGGTCACACCGGGGACGGTTAGACTCGGTGGCTACACCTTC. Its protein product is CASSLVTPGTVRLGGYTF.

This clone was counted between two and nine times. CDR3 sequence: CASREGGRNNQPQHF. The DNA for the CDR3 is TGTGCCAGCAGAGAGGGGGGGAGGAACAATCAGCCCCAGCATTTT. The V gene is TRBV6-1, the J gene TRBJ1-5, with D possibly being TRBD1 (6 bases). CDR1 and CDR2 from the germline V gene are MNHNS and SASEGT. This CDR3 has 15 amino acids. The ends were cut back, 6 bases at V and 3 bases at J, with 15 bases in the middle.

V and J are TRBV12-3 or TRBV12-4 and TRBJ1-2; D call uncertain. The CDR3 length is 12 residues. V gave up 1 base and J gave up 6 bases, with 6 bases separating them. Here the CDR3 DNA reads TGTGCCAGCAGTTTAGGCCTAGATGGCTACACCTTC. It translates to CASSLGLDGYTF.

The rearrangement uses TRBV5-1 and TRBJ2-7, with D tentatively TRBD1 (6 bases). Germline loops: CDR1 SGHRS, CDR2 YFSETQ. Deletions cut 7 bases from V and 4 bases from J, with 18 bases between. The CDR3 sequence is 14 residues long. DNA of the CDR3: TGCGCCAGCGGGACCGGGACATCGCCTTACGAGCAGTACTTC. It is translated as CASGTGTSPYEQYF.

The chain uses TRBV30 and TRBJ1-1, with D uncertain. The CDR3 has 11 residues. In germline, CDR1 is GTSNPN, CDR2 SVGIG (reference sequence). V lost 2 bases to trimming and J lost 3 bases, with 4 bases between them. CDR3 loop: CAWSWDTEAFF. The CDR3 bases are TGTGCCTGGAGTTGGGACACTGAAGCTTTCTTT.

This clone has a handful of counts. CDR3 sequence reads: CASSFQGGNQPQHF. CDR3 sequence (DNA): TGTGCCAGCAGTTTTCAGGGAGGCAATCAGCCCCAGCATTTT. The chain recombines TRBV12-3 or TRBV12-4 with TRBJ1-5, with D perhaps TRBD1 (5 bases). V was shortened by 3 bases and J by 2 bases, with 8 bases between the two germline ends. The CDR3 covers 14 residues.

This clone was recorded a few times. The gene calls are TRBV19 and TRBJ2-7; 9 bases match TRBD1. The V segment lost 1 base and the J segment 5 bases; nucleotides outside the gene matches: 3. The CDR3 is 14 residues long. Germline V gene lookup returns CDR1 LNHDA and CDR2 SQIVND (reference sequence). The CDR3 reads CASSIVGQGHEQYF. As DNA, the CDR3 is TGTGCCAGTAGTATAGTTGGACAGGGGCACGAGCAGTACTTC.

The V gene is TRBV6-1, the J gene TRBJ2-1; perhaps TRBD2 as D (5 bases). V dropped 9 bases and J dropped 2 bases, with 17 bases sitting between them. The germline CDR1 and CDR2 sequences are MNHNS and SASEGT. The CDR3 runs to 15 residues. The CDR3 loop reads CASASNGVPYNEQFF. The CDR3 DNA reads as TGTGCCAGTGCCTCCAACGGGGTCCCCTACAATGAGCAGTTCTTC.

The genes are TRBV5-1 and TRBJ2-7; 9 positions agree with TRBD2. CDR3 length equals 16 residues. J lost 4 bases, V lost 3 bases, and 11 bases had no gene match. The germline CDR1 and CDR2 sequences are SGHRS and YFSETQ. CDR3 amino acids: CASSSISGTSSYEQYF. CDR3 in DNA: TGCGCCAGCAGCTCTATTTCCGGGACTAGCAGTTACGAGCAGTACTTC. Complete variable domain (other parts from reference TRBV5-1 and TRBJ2-7): KAGVTQTPRYLIKTRGQQVTLSCSPISGHRSVSWYQQTPGQGLQFLFEYFSETQRNKGNFPGRFSGRQFSNSRSEMNVSTLELGDSALYLCASSSISGTSSYEQYFGPGTRLTVT.

This clone was counted between two and nine times. The chain combines TRBV6-1 with TRBJ2-7, with 7 nucleotides matching TRBD1. CDR1 and CDR2 from the germline V gene are MNHNS and SASEGT. The V and J ends lost 5 bases and 5 bases, in that order; junction bases with no gene match: 6. The CDR3 consists of 13 residues. CDR3 loop: CASSPQGVHEQYF. As DNA, the CDR3 is TGTGCCAGCAGTCCCCAGGGGGTCCACGAGCAGTACTTC.

The chain joins TRBV30 to TRBJ1-1; D is unclear. V dropped 3 bases and J dropped 1 base, with 9 bases sitting between them. This CDR3 region has 13 residues. Per the germline V gene, CDR1 is GTSNPN and CDR2 is SVGIG (reference sequence). The CDR3 DNA reads as TGTGCCTGGAGCGGGTCGACGAACACTGAAGCTTTCTTT. Amino acids: CAWSGSTNTEAFF. The complete variable domain, with remaining parts taken from reference TRBV30 and TRBJ1-1, reads SQTIHQWPATLVQPVGSPLSLECTVEGTSNPNLYWYRQAAGRGLQLLFYSVGIGQISSEVPQNLSASRPQDRQFILSSKKLLLSDSGFYLCAWSGSTNTEAFFGQGTRLTVV.

This clone was found a few times. The chain employs TRBV6-1 and TRBJ2-2; no firm D call. CDR3 size: 14 residues. Germline values: CDR1 MNHNS, CDR2 SASEGT. Trimming pared 2 bases from V and 4 bases from J, leaving 8 bases between. DNA of the CDR3: TGTGCCAGCAGTGAATTGAGGCTCACCGGGGAGCTGTTTTTT. It yields the protein CASSELRLTGELFF.

This sequence joins TRBV4-2 and TRBJ1-1; D is unclear. The CDR3 has 15 residues. The V gene lost 1 base and the J gene lost 5 bases, with 14 bases spanning the gap. The germline CDR1 and CDR2 sequences are LGHNA and YNFKEQ. This CDR3 reads CASSQGTGGETEAFF. In DNA form, the CDR3 reads TGTGCCAGCAGCCAAGGGACGGGTGGGGAGACTGAAGCTTTCTTT.

The gene calls are TRBV4-1 and TRBJ2-7, with a tentative D call TRBD2 (5 bases). V dropped 4 bases and J dropped 0 bases, with 13 bases sitting between them. Looked up from germline, CDR1 is MGHRA and CDR2 is YSYEKL. The CDR3 extends over 15 amino acids. This CDR3 reads CASSLRAGDSYEQYF. CDR3 nucleotides: TGCGCCAGCAGCCTGCGGGCGGGCGACTCCTACGAGCAGTACTTC.

This clone was found a few times. V usage is TRBV4-2 and J usage is TRBJ1-4; D is unresolved. The CDR3 totals 12 residues. Trimming removed 6 bases at V and 10 bases at J, with 12 bases between. The germline V gene has CDR1 LGHNA and CDR2 YNFKEQ. In nucleotides, the CDR3 is TGTGCCAGCAGGCAGTATGAGGGAAAACTGTTTTTT. Its translation: CASRQYEGKLFF.

This clone occurred a few times. This chain connects TRBV24-1 to TRBJ2-7; TRBD1 matches at 9 bases. Germline assignment: CDR1 KGHDR and CDR2 SFDVKD. V trimming: 4 bases; J trimming: 2 bases; junction bases outside the gene matches: 5. CDR3 length: 15 amino acids. The CDR3 bases are TGTGCCACCAGTGACCCCGGGACAGGGACCTACGAGCAGTACTTC. Its protein product is CATSDPGTGTYEQYF.

The V gene is TRBV12-3 or TRBV12-4, the J gene TRBJ1-2; D uncertain. The CDR3 runs to 14 residues. Deletions cut 4 bases from V and 0 bases from J, with 9 bases between. This chain's CDR3 is CASSWRGANYGYTF. The CDR3 DNA is TGTGCCAGCAGTTGGCGGGGAGCTAACTATGGCTACACCTTC.

The rearrangement uses TRBV20-1 and TRBJ2-7; the D gene is possibly TRBD2 (6 bases). V gave up 0 bases and J gave up 0 bases, with 15 bases separating them. The CDR3 spans 16 residues. The germline V gene has CDR1 DFQATT and CDR2 SNEGSKA (reference sequence). The CDR3 sequence is CSAREILRGLSYEQYF. In DNA, the CDR3 is TGCAGTGCTAGAGAAATTCTCCGGGGACTCTCCTACGAGCAGTACTTC.